The rows below give T cell receptor beta chains drawn from one sample of a study of blood T cell repertoires in COVID-19. The protocol was immunoSEQ multiplex PCR, while the TCRdb copy is restricted to in-frame clones and leaves out a portion. The sample has 100,000 to 120,000 clones; about 88% are singletons. Input material: peripheral blood. The receptor source for this set is a woman in her sixties or seventies who had recovered from COVID-19. Both conserved end residues are part of each CDR3. The D gene is left open where the match is weak. Not all rows give a size; the values are once, few, many and, for expanded clones, a class.

>.|TRBD1|TRBJ2-7|14|TRBV2
CASTGDRLGWEQYF
TGTGCCAGCACCGGGGACAGGCTTGGATGGGAGCAGTACTTC
>.|.|TRBJ1-5|14|TRBV19
CASSKTGFDQPQHF
TGTGCCAGTAGTAAGACAGGATTTGATCAGCCCCAGCATTTT
>.|.|TRBJ2-7|16|TRBV7-9
CASSLEGVADAWEQYF
TGTGCCAGCAGCTTAGAGGGGGTTGCAGATGCCTGGGAGCAGTACTTC
>once|.|TRBJ2-7|12|TRBV28
CASSLHGYEQYF
TGTGCCAGCAGTTTACACGGCTACGAGCAGTACTTC
>once|TRBD1|TRBJ1-5|13|TRBV12-3/TRBV12-4
CASRKTGDQPQHF
TGTGCCAGCAGGAAAACAGGGGATCAGCCCCAGCATTTT
>.|TRBD2|TRBJ2-2|15|TRBV6-5
CASSYGGRRTGELFF
TGTGCCAGCAGTTACGGCGGGAGAAGGACCGGGGAGCTGTTTTTT
>.|.|TRBJ1-3|17|TRBV20-1
CSASDPPRGSSGNTIYF
TGCAGTGCTAGTGATCCCCCCCGCGGTAGCTCTGGAAACACCATATATTTT
>.|.|TRBJ1-6|13|TRBV30
CAWSVVGGSPLHF
TGTGCCTGGAGTGTAGTCGGGGGGTCACCCCTCCACTTT
>once|TRBD1|TRBJ1-2|13|TRBV30
CAWSHTGGDGYTF
TGTGCCTGGAGTCACACAGGGGGAGATGGCTACACCTTC
>few|TRBD2|TRBJ2-1|15|TRBV7-6
CASSLELAGGYEQFF
TGTGCCAGCAGCTTAGAGCTAGCGGGAGGTTATGAGCAGTTCTTC
>.|.|TRBJ1-4|16|TRBV3-1/TRBV3-2
CASSPLGTYPGEKLFF
TGTGCCAGCAGCCCCCTTGGGACATACCCAGGTGAAAAACTGTTTTTT
>.|.|TRBJ2-2|14|TRBV6-5
CASSRGAGTGELFF
TGTGCCAGCAGCCGGGGGGCAGGCACCGGGGAGCTGTTTTTT
>.|.|TRBJ2-3|15|TRBV5-1
CASSLSGGGTDTQYF
TGCGCCAGCAGCCTGTCCGGGGGTGGAACAGATACGCAGTATTTT
>.|.|TRBJ2-7|13|TRBV2
CASSDSLTYEQYF
TGTGCCAGCTCCGACAGTTTAACCTACGAGCAGTACTTC
>.|.|TRBJ2-7|15|TRBV4-2
CASSQGAVSSYEQYF
TGTGCCAGCAGCCAAGGGGCAGTGAGCTCCTACGAGCAGTACTTC
>.|.|TRBJ2-5|15|TRBV6-5
CASSPFSGLQETQYF
TGTGCCAGCAGTCCCTTTTCGGGACTCCAAGAGACCCAGTACTTC
>.|.|TRBJ2-7|14|TRBV2
CASSDGRNPYEQYF
TGTGCCAGCAGTGATGGGAGGAACCCCTACGAGCAGTACTTC
>once|TRBD2|TRBJ2-1|13|TRBV10-3
CAIKGVLAGGWFF
TGTGCCATCAAGGGGGTATTAGCGGGAGGGTGGTTCTTC
>.|TRBD2|TRBJ2-1|12|TRBV7-6
CASSLAGGEQFF
TGTGCCAGCAGCTTGGCGGGAGGTGAGCAGTTCTTC
>.|.|TRBJ1-1|14|TRBV4-2
CASSHGGGADEAFF
TGTGCCAGCAGCCACGGAGGGGGGGCGGATGAAGCTTTCTTT
>once|.|TRBJ1-2|15|TRBV19
CASSIDGAHRSGYTF
TGTGCCAGTAGTATAGATGGGGCACACAGAAGCGGCTACACCTTC
>.|TRBD2|TRBJ2-3|15|TRBV19
CASSPLAGGPHTQYF
TGTGCCAGTAGCCCCCTAGCGGGAGGGCCACATACGCAGTATTTT
>.|TRBD1|TRBJ2-1|14|TRBV6-2/TRBV6-3
CASSLVAGGNEQFF
TGTGCCAGCAGTTTGGTGGCAGGGGGCAATGAGCAGTTCTTC
>.|.|TRBJ1-2|15|TRBV15
CATSRGVTGTYGYTF
TGTGCCACCAGCAGAGGCGTTACAGGGACCTATGGCTACACCTTC
>.|TRBD2|TRBJ2-5|19|TRBV4-2
CASSQVAGLAGGSSETQYF
TGTGCCAGCAGCCAAGTGGCGGGACTAGCGGGAGGATCGAGCGAGACCCAGTACTTC
>.|.|TRBJ1-1|13|TRBV19
CASSFQQNTEAFF
TGTGCCAGTAGCTTTCAACAGAACACTGAAGCTTTCTTT
>.|.|TRBJ2-5|12|TRBV10-1
CASSTNQETQYF
TGCGCCAGCTCGACAAATCAAGAGACCCAGTACTTC
>.|TRBD2|TRBJ2-1|20|TRBV5-1
CASSLGLPGTSTRRDNEQFF
TGCGCCAGCAGCTTGGGCCTTCCCGGGACTAGTACACGGAGGGACAATGAGCAGTTCTTC
>.|.|TRBJ1-2|15|TRBV28
CASSRDQGRVGGYTF
TGTGCCAGCAGTCGAGACCAGGGCAGGGTGGGTGGCTACACCTTC
>.|TRBD2|TRBJ2-4|16|TRBV30
CAWTGAGGLAKNIQYF
TGTGCCTGGACCGGGGCGGGGGGGCTGGCGAAAAACATTCAGTACTTC
>.|.|TRBJ2-7|15|TRBV4-2
CASSQDPTRGYEQYF
TGTGCCAGCAGCCAAGATCCGACTAGGGGTTACGAGCAGTACTTC
>.|.|TRBJ1-1|12|TRBV5-6
CASFQGNTEAFF
TGTGCCAGCTTCCAGGGGAACACTGAAGCTTTCTTT
>few|.|TRBJ1-3|13|TRBV29-1
CSVLPGGGNTIYF
TGCAGCGTATTACCCGGGGGAGGAAACACCATATATTTT
>.|.|TRBJ2-7|11|TRBV3-1/TRBV3-2
CASSQIYEQYF
TGTGCCAGCAGCCAAATATACGAGCAGTACTTC
>.|.|TRBJ2-1|13|TRBV4-1
CASSQDVAREQFF
TGCGCCAGCAGCCAAGATGTAGCCCGTGAGCAGTTCTTC
>.|.|TRBJ2-3|15|TRBV30
CAWSGWAPGTDTQYF
TGTGCCTGGAGTGGTTGGGCCCCAGGGACAGATACGCAGTATTTT
>.|TRBD2|TRBJ2-3|16|TRBV11-2
CASSSLAGGVTDTQYF
TGTGCCAGCAGCTCTCTAGCGGGGGGGGTCACAGATACGCAGTATTTT
>.|.|TRBJ1-1|14|TRBV10-3
CAISGDTENTEAFF
TGTGCCATCAGTGGGGACACCGAGAACACTGAAGCTTTCTTT
>.|TRBD2|TRBJ2-6|18|TRBV15
CATSRDGGDPSGANVLTF
TGTGCCACCAGCAGAGATGGGGGGGACCCCTCTGGGGCCAACGTCCTGACTTTC
>.|TRBD1|TRBJ2-5|14|TRBV5-6
CASSPGQGRGTQYF
TGTGCCAGCAGCCCCGGACAGGGGCGGGGGACCCAGTACTTC
>.|.|TRBJ2-1|16|TRBV4-3
CASSQDRQIKGNEQFF
TGCGCCAGCAGCCAAGACCGACAGATAAAGGGAAATGAGCAGTTCTTC
>.|.|TRBJ1-2|11|TRBV5-6
CARLGGYGYTF
TGTGCCAGGTTGGGCGGGTATGGCTACACCTTC